This T cell receptor (beta chain) was sequenced for a study of CD4 T cells in relation to SARS-CoV-2 and coronaviruses. The repertoire was sequenced with immunoSEQ multiplex PCR; TCRdb's copy has only in-frame clones and lacks some. Among about 54,000 clones listed, about 90% were seen once. General observations from the study: In about 65% of donors, memory CD4+ clonotypes crossrecognized SARS-CoV-2 and at least one common cold coronavirus spike. Monoreactive clones expanded significantly more to SARS-CoV-2 than crossreactive clones did. According to naive versus memory sequencing, detected responses are memory recall, not newly primed.

CDR1 and CDR2 (germline): SGHVS, FQNEAQ. Trimming took 1 base from V and 2 from J, leaving 17 bases between them. The CDR3 is made up of 18 amino acids. On this clone itself: The target antigen is unknown.

The genes are TRBV7-8 and TRBJ1-4, with no clear D. The sequenced sample was naive CD4+ T cells from PBMCs. Indicated subset: naive CD4+ T cells isolated by negative enrichment. The receptor's source is an adult with COVID-19. CDR3 protein: CASSLGRVAGVTNEKLFF. The CDR3 coding sequence is TGTGCCAGCAGCTTAGGACGCGTGGCTGGAGTGACTAATGAAAAACTGTTTTTT.